Listed below are T cell receptor beta chains from one sample, sequenced in a study of human T cells and chemical hapten exposure. In TCRdb, the RACE reads were re-called with MiXCR into one record per CDR3 protein. The sample holds under 110,000 distinct CDR3 sequences, 10% to 15% seen once. Here the sequenced sample was whole blood, taken in connection with sensitization to the hapten diphenylcyclopropenone (DPC). The receptors stem from a woman aged 50 to 65 with alopecia areata. Some clones in this sample may be carry-over from other donors' samples. Both conserved end residues are part of each CDR3. A D gene is named only where the DNA matches it firmly. A row's size may be missing; if present it is once, few, many or a size class.

V gene: TRBV18; J gene: TRBJ2-7; D gene: .; clone size: few; CDR3 DNA: TGTGCCAGCTCACCACCATTCGCCTCGGCTCATTACGAGCAGTACTTC; CDR3 protein: CASSPPFASAHYEQYF
V gene: TRBV7-9; J gene: TRBJ2-7; D gene: .; clone size: .; CDR3 DNA: TGTGCCAGCAGCTTTGTCGGGGCCGGATACGAGCAGTACTTC; CDR3 protein: CASSFVGAGYEQYF
V gene: TRBV6-2/TRBV6-3; J gene: TRBJ1-4; D gene: TRBD1; clone size: many; CDR3 DNA: TGTGCCAGCAGTGGACTGGGACAGGGACCTGCGAAACTGTTTTTT; CDR3 protein: CASSGLGQGPAKLFF
V gene: TRBV6-5; J gene: TRBJ2-6; D gene: TRBD1; clone size: few; CDR3 DNA: TGTGCCAGCAGTTACAGATTACAGGGGGCGTTCTCTGGGGCCAACGTCCTGACTTTC; CDR3 protein: CASSYRLQGAFSGANVLTF
V gene: TRBV11-2; J gene: TRBJ2-5; D gene: .; clone size: many; CDR3 DNA: TGTGCCAGCAGACCACGGGGGAGAGAGACCCAGTACTTC; CDR3 protein: CASRPRGRETQYF
V gene: TRBV20-1; J gene: TRBJ2-7; D gene: TRBD2; clone size: once; CDR3 DNA: TGCAGTGCTAGAGGCCCGGGAGGGGGCGAGCAGTACTTC; CDR3 protein: CSARGPGGGEQYF
V gene: TRBV15; J gene: TRBJ1-2; D gene: .; clone size: .; CDR3 DNA: TGTGCCACCAGCAGAGTCGAAGGCTATGGCTACACCTTC; CDR3 protein: CATSRVEGYGYTF
V gene: TRBV28; J gene: TRBJ2-5; D gene: .; clone size: .; CDR3 DNA: TGTGCCAGCAGCAAGGACTTGGAGGCTGGGACCCAGTACTTC; CDR3 protein: CASSKDLEAGTQYF
V gene: TRBV20-1; J gene: TRBJ1-6; D gene: TRBD1; clone size: .; CDR3 DNA: TGCAGTGCTCATTACCAGGGGGCAAAATATAATTCACCCCTCCACTTT; CDR3 protein: CSAHYQGAKYNSPLHF
V gene: TRBV6-5; J gene: TRBJ1-2; D gene: TRBD1; clone size: few; CDR3 DNA: TGTGCCAGCAGATTCGCAGGGGGGATGTATGGCTACACCTTC; CDR3 protein: CASRFAGGMYGYTF
V gene: TRBV7-8; J gene: TRBJ2-1; D gene: .; clone size: many; CDR3 DNA: TGTGCCAGCAGCTTAGGGCTAGCTATTATCATCAATGAGCAGTTCTTC; CDR3 protein: CASSLGLAIIINEQFF
V gene: TRBV28; J gene: TRBJ1-5; D gene: .; clone size: .; CDR3 DNA: TGTGCCAGCAGAGACGGGACCAGCTCGGGCAATCAGCCCCAGCATTTT; CDR3 protein: CASRDGTSSGNQPQHF
V gene: TRBV5-5; J gene: TRBJ1-5; D gene: .; clone size: few; CDR3 DNA: TGTGCCAGCAGACTCGGGCCCCTGAATAGCAATCAGCCCCAGCATTTT; CDR3 protein: CASRLGPLNSNQPQHF
V gene: TRBV7-2; J gene: TRBJ2-5; D gene: TRBD1; clone size: few; CDR3 DNA: TGTGCCAGCAGCTTTCAGGGGGCAGGAAAGACCCAGTACTTC; CDR3 protein: CASSFQGAGKTQYF
V gene: TRBV28; J gene: TRBJ1-6; D gene: .; clone size: .; CDR3 DNA: TGTGCCAGCAGTGGCAGTCGCATCACCCTCCACTTT; CDR3 protein: CASSGSRITLHF
V gene: TRBV19; J gene: TRBJ2-1; D gene: TRBD2; clone size: .; CDR3 DNA: TGTGCCAGTAGCAACAGCGGGGGGTACAATGAGCAGTTCTTC; CDR3 protein: CASSNSGGYNEQFF
V gene: TRBV28; J gene: TRBJ2-3; D gene: .; clone size: .; CDR3 DNA: TGTGCCAGCAGTTATCAGTTAGTTCGGACAGATACGCAGTATTTT; CDR3 protein: CASSYQLVRTDTQYF
V gene: TRBV29-1; J gene: TRBJ2-7; D gene: TRBD1; clone size: few; CDR3 DNA: TGCAGCGCCGGTGAGGGGGCGTGGGACGAGCAGTACTTC; CDR3 protein: CSAGEGAWDEQYF
V gene: TRBV27; J gene: TRBJ1-4; D gene: .; clone size: many; CDR3 DNA: TGTGCCAGCAGTTCGTCGCACTTCGAAAATGAAAAACTGTTTTTT; CDR3 protein: CASSSSHFENEKLFF
V gene: TRBV12-3/TRBV12-4; J gene: TRBJ2-1; D gene: TRBD1; clone size: many; CDR3 DNA: TGTGCCAGCAGTATTAAGGGACAGACGAATGAGCAGTTCTTC; CDR3 protein: CASSIKGQTNEQFF
V gene: TRBV5-1; J gene: TRBJ2-1; D gene: .; clone size: .; CDR3 DNA: TGCGCCAGCAGAAGGCAGGGAGCCTACAATGAGCAGTTCTTC; CDR3 protein: CASRRQGAYNEQFF
V gene: TRBV24-1; J gene: TRBJ2-7; D gene: .; clone size: many; CDR3 DNA: TGTGCCACCAGTGATTTAGAATTCTACGAGCAGTACTTC; CDR3 protein: CATSDLEFYEQYF
V gene: TRBV20-1; J gene: TRBJ2-5; D gene: .; clone size: few; CDR3 DNA: TGCAGTGCTAGAGATGGGTCCGCAGGGCTGTACCAAGAGACCCAGTACTTC; CDR3 protein: CSARDGSAGLYQETQYF
V gene: TRBV4-2; J gene: TRBJ1-1; D gene: .; clone size: .; CDR3 DNA: TGTGCCAGCAGCCAATTCGGGGATACTGAAGCTTTCTTT; CDR3 protein: CASSQFGDTEAFF
V gene: TRBV12-3/TRBV12-4; J gene: TRBJ1-5; D gene: .; clone size: many; CDR3 DNA: TGTGCCAGCAGTTCTACATGGGACAACTTTAGGGATCAGCCCCAGCATTTT; CDR3 protein: CASSSTWDNFRDQPQHF
V gene: TRBV9; J gene: TRBJ2-3; D gene: .; clone size: .; CDR3 DNA: TGTGCCAGCAGCGTAGGCAACACAGATACGCAGTATTTT; CDR3 protein: CASSVGNTDTQYF
V gene: TRBV28; J gene: TRBJ1-2; D gene: .; clone size: many; CDR3 DNA: TGTGCCAGCAGTTCCGGTAACTATGGCTACACCTTC; CDR3 protein: CASSSGNYGYTF
V gene: TRBV7-6; J gene: TRBJ2-1; D gene: .; clone size: .; CDR3 DNA: TGTGCCAGCAGCTTAACGGACTCCTCCTACAATGAGCAGTTCTTC; CDR3 protein: CASSLTDSSYNEQFF
V gene: TRBV7-6; J gene: TRBJ2-2; D gene: .; clone size: many; CDR3 DNA: TGTGCCAGCAGCTTACGGGGGACAGCGAACACCGGGGAGCTGTTTTTT; CDR3 protein: CASSLRGTANTGELFF
V gene: TRBV11-2; J gene: TRBJ2-3; D gene: TRBD2; clone size: few; CDR3 DNA: TGTGCCAGCAGCTTACGTGGAGGACTAGCAGGACGCACAGATACGCAGTATTTT; CDR3 protein: CASSLRGGLAGRTDTQYF
V gene: TRBV3-1; J gene: TRBJ1-2; D gene: TRBD1; clone size: .; CDR3 DNA: TGTGCCAGCAGCCAAGGGGGACAGATCTATGGCTACACCTTC; CDR3 protein: CASSQGGQIYGYTF
V gene: TRBV5-5; J gene: TRBJ2-1; D gene: .; clone size: many; CDR3 DNA: TGTGCCAGGTCCCCCCCCGCAACCAACAATGAGCAGTTCTTC; CDR3 protein: CARSPPATNNEQFF
V gene: TRBV28; J gene: TRBJ2-7; D gene: .; clone size: many; CDR3 DNA: TGTGCCAGCACCACCGTAGGGCCCTACGAGCAGTACTTC; CDR3 protein: CASTTVGPYEQYF
V gene: TRBV12-3/TRBV12-4; J gene: TRBJ1-2; D gene: .; clone size: few; CDR3 DNA: TGTGCCAGCAGTCCGTGGACAGAAAACTATGGCTACACCTTC; CDR3 protein: CASSPWTENYGYTF
V gene: TRBV20-1; J gene: TRBJ2-1; D gene: .; clone size: few; CDR3 DNA: TGCAGTGCTAGGGGGAGGAGAGGGAACAATGAGCAGTTCTTC; CDR3 protein: CSARGRRGNNEQFF
V gene: TRBV5-1; J gene: TRBJ2-3; D gene: .; clone size: many; CDR3 DNA: TGCGCCAGCAACGGGAACCCGACCACAGATACGCAGTATTTT; CDR3 protein: CASNGNPTTDTQYF
V gene: TRBV27; J gene: TRBJ1-1; D gene: .; clone size: few; CDR3 DNA: TGTGCCAGCAGTTTAAGTTCGAGTACGGTGAACACTGAAGCTTTCTTT; CDR3 protein: CASSLSSSTVNTEAFF
V gene: TRBV29-1; J gene: TRBJ1-2; D gene: .; clone size: .; CDR3 DNA: TGCAGCGTTAACCACGGGAACTATGGCTACACCTTC; CDR3 protein: CSVNHGNYGYTF
V gene: TRBV12-3/TRBV12-4; J gene: TRBJ1-1; D gene: .; clone size: many; CDR3 DNA: TGTGCCAGCAGTGATAACATGAACACTGAAGCTTTCTTT; CDR3 protein: CASSDNMNTEAFF
V gene: TRBV24-1; J gene: TRBJ2-7; D gene: .; clone size: few; CDR3 DNA: TGTGCCACCAGTGATCTGGCAGGGTACGAGCAGTACTTC; CDR3 protein: CATSDLAGYEQYF
V gene: TRBV12-3/TRBV12-4; J gene: TRBJ2-7; D gene: TRBD2; clone size: .; CDR3 DNA: TGTGCCAGCAGTTTTGTGGCTAGCGGGGTCGACGAGCAGTACTTC; CDR3 protein: CASSFVASGVDEQYF
V gene: TRBV5-5; J gene: TRBJ1-1; D gene: .; clone size: many; CDR3 DNA: TGTGCCAGCAGCTTGTACACCCACAAGCCAGCTTTCTTT; CDR3 protein: CASSLYTHKPAFF
V gene: TRBV5-8; J gene: TRBJ1-6; D gene: .; clone size: many; CDR3 DNA: TGTGCCAGCAGCTTGGATCGACATTCACCCCTCCACTTT; CDR3 protein: CASSLDRHSPLHF
V gene: TRBV15; J gene: TRBJ1-1; D gene: .; clone size: few; CDR3 DNA: TGTGTCACCAGCAGAGGCGGGGAGGACACTGAAGCTTTCTTT; CDR3 protein: CVTSRGGEDTEAFF
V gene: TRBV9; J gene: TRBJ2-7; D gene: .; clone size: many; CDR3 DNA: TGTGCCAGCAGCGTAGGTCAGGGTTTGATCCACGAGCAGTACTTC; CDR3 protein: CASSVGQGLIHEQYF
V gene: TRBV29-1; J gene: TRBJ1-2; D gene: .; clone size: many; CDR3 DNA: TGCAGCGTTGCGACAGCCCCGTTGGGCTACACCTTC; CDR3 protein: CSVATAPLGYTF